The subject of this entry is one T cell receptor (beta chain). The data originate from a study of Ad26.COV2.S vaccination and SARS-CoV-2 variants. Specified treatment: some 19 received Ad26.COV2.S at low or high dose, single or two shots; five or six received placebo; per-sample allocation not given. Collection of samples fell on day 63 after the first vaccine or placebo injection. Per the germline V gene, CDR1 is MGHRA and CDR2 is YSYEKL. Germline trimming cut 0 bases from V and 2 bases from J; bases unmatched to any gene: 8. This CDR3 has 17 amino acids. Measured with immunoSEQ multiplex PCR; TCRdb has only the in-frame clones, and not every one. Of about 400,000 clones detected, around four fifths appear once; the ten largest clones hold about 7.4%.

The V gene is TRBV4-1, the J gene TRBJ2-7; 9 bases line up with TRBD2. The sequence was collected from a person between 18 and 65 years old who received the Ad26.COV2.S COVID-19 vaccine or a placebo. This sample comprised peripheral blood, obtained in a trial of Ad26.COV2.S vaccine versus placebo. The CDR3 region is CASSQEVAGVGTYEQYF. CDR3 DNA: TGCGCCAGCAGCCAAGAGGTAGCGGGAGTGGGGACCTACGAGCAGTACTTC.